The 28 T cell receptor beta chains below come from one sample, sequenced in a study of OX40 agonist ivuxolimab in advanced cancers. TCRdb's table, derived via immunoSEQ multiplex PCR, lists solely in-frame clones and lacks some. The table shows 66,000 or so clones, with approximately 83% occurring only once. Source: CD4+ or CD8+ T cells sorted from blood, taken in a trial of the OX40 agonist ivuxolimab. Receptors originate from an adult with an advanced solid tumor such as melanoma, head and neck, liver or kidney cancer.

This chain connects TRBV19 to TRBJ1-2; tentative D call: TRBD1 (5 bases). The CDR3 extends over 15 amino acids. Germline CDR1 LNHDA, CDR2 SQIVND (reference sequence). The V and J ends lost 11 bases and 0 bases respectively, with 19 bases between them. This CDR3 reads CASSLGRDANYGYTF. The CDR3 nucleotides are TGTGCCTCGTCTCTTGGACGGGACGCTAACTATGGCTACACCTTC.

The chain recombines TRBV7-3 with TRBJ1-1; D not resolved. This CDR3 is built from 14 residues. Germline CDR1 is SGHTA and CDR2 is FQGTGA. V lost 2 bases to trimming and J lost 1 base, with 8 bases between them. The CDR3 is CASSLFGPNTEAFF. The CDR3 bases are TGTGCCAGCAGCTTATTCGGGCCGAACACTGAAGCTTTCTTT.

This clone was picked up a small number of times. The chain links TRBV27 to TRBJ2-7, with a possible D match to TRBD1 (6 bases). CDR1 is MNHEY, CDR2 SMNVEV, per germline (reference sequence). V lost 5 bases to trimming and J lost 4 bases, with 12 bases between them. The CDR3 loop spans 13 amino acids. The CDR3 DNA reads as TGTGCCAGCAGTACCTACAGGGAATACGAGCAGTACTTC. Protein product: CASSTYREYEQYF.

The chain is built from TRBV9 and TRBJ1-2; D not certain. The germline V gene has CDR1 SGDLS and CDR2 YYNGEE. V gave up 0 bases and J gave up 5 bases, with 14 bases separating them. CDR3 size: 15 residues. This CDR3 is CASSVGIEAYYGYTF. The CDR3 DNA reads as TGTGCCAGCAGCGTAGGGATTGAGGCGTATTATGGCTACACCTTC.

The V and J genes are TRBV6-5 and TRBJ2-2; D gene uncertain. The CDR3 contains 12 residues. Trimming removed 2 bases at V and 2 bases at J, with 0 bases between. Germline V gives CDR1 MNHEY, CDR2 SVGAGI. Here the CDR3 reads CASSYNTGELFF. CDR3 sequence (DNA): TGTGCCAGCAGTTACAACACCGGGGAGCTGTTTTTT.

This rearrangement joins TRBV5-6 to TRBJ2-3; possibly TRBD1 or TRBD2 for D (6 bases each). Germline V gene sequence: CDR1 SGHDT, CDR2 YYEEEE. The CDR3 is 14 amino acids. The V gene lost 0 bases and the J gene lost 8 bases, with 13 bases spanning the gap. Here the CDR3 reads CASSLAGGPLTQYF. The CDR3 DNA sequence: TGTGCCAGCAGCTTGGCTGGGGGGCCGCTTACGCAGTATTTT.

The J gene is TRBJ2-7, the V gene TRBV5-1; a possible D gene is TRBD2 (5 bases). CDR1 is SGHRS and CDR2 is YFSETQ in the germline V gene. CDR3 size: 15 residues. Trimming shortened V by 1 base and J by 0 bases, and 11 bases separated the two germline ends. CDR3 in amino acids: CASSLNPAVSYEQYF. The DNA for the CDR3 is TGCGCCAGCAGCTTGAATCCAGCGGTCTCCTACGAGCAGTACTTC.

The CDR3 protein is CASSEDPTNTEAFF. CDR3 nucleotides: TGTGCCAGCAGCGAGGATCCCACTAACACTGAAGCTTTCTTT. This chain joins TRBV9 and TRBJ1-1; D not resolved. Deletions cut 3 bases from V and 2 bases from J, with 11 bases between. CDR3 length equals 14 residues. Germline CDR1 is SGDLS and CDR2 is YYNGEE.

V usage is TRBV4-1 and J usage is TRBJ2-1, with a tentative D call TRBD1 (6 bases). The CDR3 spans 14 residues. In germline, CDR1 is MGHRA, CDR2 YSYEKL. V was clipped by 4 bases and J by 4 bases, with 11 bases between them. CDR3 protein: CASSLRDRYNEQFF. CDR3 in DNA: TGCGCCAGCAGCCTGAGAGACAGGTACAATGAGCAGTTCTTC.

V and J are TRBV6-5 and TRBJ2-7; D gene ambiguous. The CDR3 totals 11 residues. Per the germline V gene, CDR1 is MNHEY and CDR2 is SVGAGI. Trimming removed 7 bases from V and 4 bases from J, with 8 bases in between. The CDR3 sequence is CASKRVYEQYF. The CDR3 DNA reads TGTGCCAGCAAAAGGGTGTACGAGCAGTACTTC.

On this clone: At one boundary the junction diverges from the germline segment, which might be a read error. V and J are TRBV5-6 and TRBJ2-7; D gene uncertain. Germline CDR1 is SGHDT and CDR2 is YYEEEE. The CDR3 is made up of 12 amino acids. The CDR3 sequence is CASSFSNAYERF. CDR3 bases: TGTGCCAGCAGCTTTTCAAACGCCTACGAGCGCTTC. Filled out from reference TRBV5-6 and TRBJ2-7, the complete variable domain reads DAGVTQSPTHLIKTRGQQVTLRCSPKSGHDTVSWYQQALGQGPQFIFQYYEEEERQRGNFPDRFSGHQFPNYSSELNVNALLLGDSALYLCASSFSNAYERFGPGTRLTVT.

In its sample, this clone was seen a few times. Germline and junction disagree at one end, which may indicate a read error. This chain connects TRBV7-7 to TRBJ2-1; no clear D gene. The CDR3 loop spans 14 amino acids. Germline values: CDR1 SSHAT, CDR2 FNYEAQ (reference sequence). CDR3 in DNA: TGTGCTAGCAGCTTATCAGGTGACTACAATGAGCAGTTCTTC. Translation: CASSLSGDYNEQFF.

On this clone: The junction departs from germline at one end; a sequencing error may be responsible. The chain's CDR3 is CASRIAEEGYTF. The DNA for the CDR3 is TGTGCCAGTAGGATAGCTGAAGAGGGCTACACCTTC. The chain couples TRBV19 to TRBJ1-2; D remains ambiguous. The CDR3 consists of 12 residues. Germline CDR1 LNHDA, CDR2 SQIVND (reference sequence).

The chain couples TRBV23-1 to TRBJ1-4; D not resolved. TRBV23-1 is recorded as an ORF, its role being uncertain. V was shortened by 0 bases and J by 8 bases, with 13 bases between the two germline ends. The CDR3 spans 15 residues. This CDR3 reads CASSQSNPSREKLFF. The CDR3 DNA follows: TGCGCCAGCAGTCAATCGAATCCCTCACGAGAAAAACTGTTTTTT.

J is TRBJ1-4 and V is TRBV9; D is possibly TRBD1 (5 bases). CDR3 length equals 16 residues. The V gene lost 2 bases and the J gene lost 0 bases, with 11 bases spanning the gap. CDR1 SGDLS and CDR2 YYNGEE come from the germline V gene. The CDR3 reads CASSVRGVATNEKLFF. CDR3 nucleotides: TGTGCCAGCAGCGTCCGGGGGGTTGCAACTAATGAAAAACTGTTTTTT.

The chain joins TRBV6-4 to TRBJ2-4, with D tentatively TRBD2 (5 bases). The V gene lost 0 bases and the J gene lost 1 base, with 7 bases spanning the gap. The germline gives CDR1 MRHNA, CDR2 SNTAGT. The CDR3 loop spans 15 amino acids. The CDR3 DNA follows: TGTGCCAGCAGTGACTCACGGAGGGCCAAAAACATTCAGTACTTC. Its protein is CASSDSRRAKNIQYF.

This clone has a single count. Here the CDR3 DNA reads TGTGCCAGCAGTGCCGCGGTCCCTGAGCAGTACTTC. This gives the protein CASSAAVPEQYF. The chain carries TRBV6-6 and TRBJ2-7; D is ambiguous. The CDR3 runs to 12 residues. In germline, CDR1 is MNHNY, CDR2 SVGAGI (reference sequence). The V end lost 5 bases, the J end lost 7 bases, and 12 bases lay between the germline ends.

This clone was picked up a small number of times. The chain combines TRBV25-1 with TRBJ1-2; the match to TRBD1 covers 8 bases. The CDR3 consists of 15 residues. The V segment lost 4 bases and the J segment 3 bases; nucleotides outside the gene matches: 7. The germline gives CDR1 MGHDK, CDR2 SYGVNS. The CDR3 DNA sequence: TGTGCCAGCAGTGCCCAAAACAGGGGGGACTATGGCTACACCTTC. As protein: CASSAQNRGDYGYTF.

The CDR3 region is CASIWGGETQYF. CDR3 in DNA: TGTGCCAGCATATGGGGGGGGGAGACCCAGTACTTC. The J gene is TRBJ2-5, the V gene TRBV6-5, with 7 bases matching TRBD2. From germline, CDR1 is MNHEY and CDR2 SVGAGI. J lost 5 bases, V lost 7 bases, and 4 bases had no gene match. CDR3 length: 12 residues.

V gene TRBV6-1 combines with J gene TRBJ2-7; no clear D gene. V was trimmed by 0 bases and J by 9 bases, leaving 15 bases between them. CDR3 length: 14 amino acids. Germline CDR1 and CDR2: MNHNS and SASEGT. This CDR3 is CASSEALDVRVQYF. In nucleotides, the CDR3 is TGTGCCAGCAGTGAAGCGCTTGACGTTAGAGTGCAGTACTTC.

The chain uses TRBV7-3 and TRBJ1-1; D is unclear. The CDR3 has 14 amino acids. Germline-derived CDR1 and CDR2 are SGHTA and FQGTGA. Trimming stripped 3 bases from V and 5 bases from J, with 13 bases between. The CDR3 region is CASSLVGGRTEAFF. The CDR3 DNA reads as TGTGCCAGCAGCTTGGTGGGCGGGCGGACTGAAGCTTTCTTT. The whole variable domain, filled in from reference TRBV7-3 and TRBJ1-1, reads GAGVSQTPSNKVTEKGKYVELRCDPISGHTALYWYRQSLGQGPEFLIYFQGTGAADDSGLPNDRFFAVRPEGSVSTLKIQRTERGDSAVYLCASSLVGGRTEAFFGQGTRLTVV.

The V and J genes are TRBV6-5 and TRBJ1-2; D is unclear. The V gene's germline CDR1 is MNHEY and CDR2 SVGAGI. The ends were cut back, 6 bases at V and 0 bases at J, with 8 bases in the middle. CDR3 length: 13 amino acids. In DNA, the CDR3 is TGTGCCAGCAGGGGAGGGACTAACTATGGCTACACCTTC. Protein product: CASRGGTNYGYTF.

The gene calls are TRBV28 and TRBJ2-5, with D perhaps assigned TRBD1 or TRBD2 (5 bases each). The germline CDR1 and CDR2 sequences are MDHEN and SYDVKM. This CDR3 spans 13 amino acids. V was shortened by 3 bases and J by 4 bases, with 9 bases between the two germline ends. The DNA for the CDR3 is TGTGCCAGCAGTTTGTTGGGGGTAGAGACCCAGTACTTC. Protein sequence: CASSLLGVETQYF.

The J gene is TRBJ2-3, the V gene TRBV7-2, with D perhaps matching TRBD1 (6 bases). The CDR3 loop spans 15 amino acids. Between the trimmed V and J ends, which lost 5 bases and 0 bases, there was a span of 12 bases. Germline CDR1 reads SGHTA; CDR2 reads FQGNSA. The CDR3 region is CASSPGQWSTDTQYF. CDR3 nucleotides: TGTGCCAGCAGCCCCGGACAGTGGAGCACAGATACGCAGTATTTT.

The chain carries TRBV9 and TRBJ1-2; tentatively, D is TRBD1 (6 bases). The CDR3 has 15 residues. Per the germline V gene, CDR1 is SGDLS and CDR2 is YYNGEE. Trimming left V 4 bases short and J 0 bases short, with 13 bases between. CDR3: CASSLRTDPNYGYTF. The DNA for the CDR3 is TGTGCCAGCAGCCTACGGACAGACCCTAACTATGGCTACACCTTC.

V gene TRBV7-8 combines with J gene TRBJ1-4, with D maybe TRBD1 (6 bases). V was cut by 0 bases and J by 8 bases, with 16 bases left in between. The CDR3 covers 16 residues. The germline V gene encodes CDR1 SGHVS and CDR2 FQNEAQ. The CDR3 sequence: CASSLARGNLGEKLFF. The CDR3 bases are TGTGCCAGCAGCTTAGCGAGGGGGAACCTTGGGGAAAAACTGTTTTTT.

This clone is a singleton in its sample. The genes are TRBV4-2 and TRBJ1-2, with D maybe TRBD1 (5 bases). CDR1 LGHNA and CDR2 YNFKEQ come from the germline V gene. The CDR3 spans 16 residues. Deletions cut 1 base from V and 2 bases from J, with 14 bases between. The CDR3 region has the DNA TGTGCCAGCAGCCAAGGTCCTGGGGGTACCAACTATGGCTACACCTTC. This sequence encodes CASSQGPGGTNYGYTF.

The chain joins TRBV18 to TRBJ2-6, with 7 bases identical to TRBD1. After removal of 4 bases from V and 2 bases from J, the junction contained 14 bases not matched to a gene. The CDR3 sequence is 19 residues long. Germline values: CDR1 KGHSH, CDR2 LQKENI. CDR3 coding DNA: TGTGCCAGCTCACTCTCCTCGCCGACAGGGACAACTGGGGCCAACGTCCTGACTTTC. It codes for CASSLSSPTGTTGANVLTF.